The 7 T cell receptor beta chains below come from one sample, sequenced in a study of cytomegalovirus exposure and HLA in healthy donors. PCR employed 60 Vbeta and 13 Jbeta primers. Sequencing used immunoSEQ multiplex PCR; TCRdb keeps in-frame clones, though not all of them. Of some 120,000 clones listed, about 11% are singletons. The sequencing input was PBMCs. The origin of the receptors is a woman aged 18-30 years in good health and CMV-seropositive.

This chain uses TRBV4-1 with TRBJ1-4; a possible D gene is TRBD1 (5 bases). CDR3 size: 15 residues. Trimming stripped 8 bases from V and 4 bases from J, with 17 bases between. The germline CDR1 and CDR2 sequences are MGHRA and YSYEKL. The CDR3 DNA sequence: TGCGCCAGCGGGGTGGGGGAGGATGATAATGAAAAACTGTTTTTT. This gives the protein CASGVGEDDNEKLFF.

This clone appeared a few times. This sequence joins TRBV2 and TRBJ1-1; 9 bases line up with TRBD1. The CDR3 is 15 residues long. CDR1 SNHLY and CDR2 FYNNEI come from the germline V gene. The junction had 9 bases not matched to a gene; V was cut back by 10 bases and J by 0 bases. CDR3 nucleotides: TGTGCCATAACACCTAGACAGGGGGTGAACACTGAAGCTTTCTTT. Translating gives CAITPRQGVNTEAFF.

This clone appeared a few times. V is TRBV5-1 and J is TRBJ1-2, with D tentatively TRBD1 (6 bases). Germline assignment: CDR1 SGHRS and CDR2 YFSETQ. Trimming cost V 4 bases and J 2 bases, with 12 bases left between them. The CDR3 is 14 residues long. CDR3 amino acids: CASSTQTGNYGYTF. The DNA of the CDR3 is TGCGCCAGCAGCACCCAGACAGGAAACTATGGCTACACCTTC.

The chain links TRBV7-2 to TRBJ2-7; 8 bases line up with TRBD2. CDR3 size: 16 residues. Trimming took 5 bases from V and 3 from J; bases not matched to a gene: 12. CDR1 is SGHTA, CDR2 FQGNSA, per germline. The CDR3 coding sequence is TGTGCCAGCAGCCGACACGCGGGGGGCATTTTCTACGAGCAGTACTTC. This encodes CASSRHAGGIFYEQYF. The full variable domain, its missing parts supplied by reference TRBV7-2 and TRBJ2-7, is GAGVSQSPSNKVTEKGKDVELRCDPISGHTALYWYRQSLGQGLEFLIYFQGNSAPDKSGLPSDRFSAERTGGSVSTLTIQRTQQEDSAVYLCASSRHAGGIFYEQYFGPGTRLTVT.

The table lists this clone with a few counts. The chain is built from TRBV12-2 and TRBJ2-7; the tabulated D call, TRBD2, remains unverified against the DNA. TRBV12-2 is recorded as a pseudogene. This CDR3 comprises 21 residues. Written as DNA, the CDR3 is TGTGCAAGTCGCTTAGTTCGCGCGACTAGCGGAGGGAGGGGCGGTCAATACGAGCAGTACTTC. Translation gives CASRLVRATSGGRGGQYEQYF.

This clone was seen a handful of times. This chain links TRBV4-1 with TRBJ1-1; the D gene is possibly TRBD1 (6 bases). Germline values: CDR1 MGHRA, CDR2 YSYEKL. CDR3 length equals 14 residues. The V and J ends lost 1 base and 5 bases respectively, with 11 bases between them. The CDR3 protein is CASSQVQGWTEAFF. The CDR3 nucleotides are TGCGCCAGCAGCCAAGTCCAGGGGTGGACTGAAGCTTTCTTT.

A few counts support this clone. The genes are TRBV30 and TRBJ1-1, with a weak D call TRBD1 (6 bases). Deletions cut 1 base from V and 0 bases from J, with 12 bases between. This CDR3 contains 15 residues. The germline CDR1 and CDR2 sequences are GTSNPN and SVGIG (reference sequence). The CDR3 DNA reads as TGTGCCTGGAGTGGGGGGCTAATCTTGAACACTGAAGCTTTCTTT. Encoded protein: CAWSGGLILNTEAFF.